The present TCR beta chain was sequenced within a study of PD-L1 blockade in urothelial cancer (dated by TCRdb to 2015 to 2018). Looking at the study overall: Therapy was started in the mid-2010s for all patients, and atezolizumab 1,200 mg was administered intravenously every 3 weeks. The study, an exploratory multi-omic analysis, examined somatic, immune and clinical correlates of response to PD-L1 blockade with atezolizumab in urothelial cancer. Blood samples gave median yields of around 140,000 T cells and more than 80,000 unique TCRs, along with a median clonality of around 0.08. About 85% of the 29 patients were males with bladder-origin urothelial cancer, and about 60% of the 29 reported a prior smoking history. Progression-free survival longer than 6 months counted as durable clinical benefit, and TCR features were additionally tested against both progression-free and overall survival. Patients had an ECOG performance status of 0 or 1 and had received between 0 and 3 prior chemotherapy regimens. Blood samples were analyzed 3 weeks after the start of treatment (second dose) and 6 weeks after the start of treatment. In the same patients, pretreatment tumors underwent whole exome sequencing and RNA sequencing in addition to TCR sequencing. About 10 patients achieved durable clinical benefit and around 19 did not. Pretreatment tumor samples, along with matched peripheral blood serially collected before and after atezolizumab treatment, were subjected to TCR sequencing. Approximately 29 patients had pretreatment blood TCR-seq, around 25 had at least one posttreatment blood collection, and around 25 had tumor TCR-seq. Beyond this particular receptor, the publication reports: Improved progression-free and overall survival was found to be associated with pretreatment peripheral blood TCR clonality below the median. Among patients with durable benefit, tumor-associated TCR clones showed greater expansion in peripheral blood 3 weeks after treatment started (n ≈ 23, p = 0.022). Because the sample size was small (n ≈ 28) and many of the analyses were exploratory, the results are meant to be hypothesis-generating.

The sample's time point label, decoded: peripheral blood 6 weeks after treatment start. A total of 25 to 35 patients with locally advanced or metastatic urothelial carcinoma, treated at Memorial Sloan Kettering on a trial protocol, made up the cohort. Peripheral blood mononuclear cells were collected pretreatment and during treatment, at between 1 and 8 total time points per patient. The Qiagen DNeasy Blood extraction kit was used to purify genomic DNA from total PBMCs and from tumor samples. Collected pretreatment and during treatment, PBMCs were isolated and stored as previously described. Each PCR received spiked-in synthetic TCR analog templates so that absolute template abundance could be estimated from read counts. Using the immunoSEQ assay, TCRbeta CDR3 regions were amplified from genomic DNA with bias-controlled V and J gene primers. Sequencing of rearranged TCRbeta segments was done at approximately 20X coverage. The paper's data handling went like this. Clustering was used to correct sequencing errors, and CDR3s were annotated against IMGT to assign V, D and J genes. Only productive TCRbeta rearrangements were used in downstream analyses, excluding out-of-frame or stop-codon sequences. To compute clonality, Shannon entropy was normalized by the log of the number of unique productive sequences and then subtracted from one. Fisher's exact test with Benjamini-Hochberg correction, at a threshold of adjusted p below 0.01, was used to find clones that differed between time points or between blood and tumor. TCRdb carries this immuneACCESS record with in-frame sequences only. Its versions omit some clonotypes, under half of them owing to an unresolved V gene in the studies checked, with the rest unexplained. V, J and clone size were drawn from that table, and D and trimming were deduced from the DNA. This sample lists some 120,000 clones; 85% to 90% were detected once. The ten largest clones take up around 1.7% of the sample.

As concerns this clone: Its target antigen remains unknown. Per-nucleotide qualities are absent, and no much larger clonotype sits a single base away.

As encoded in the germline V gene, CDR1 is ENHRY while CDR2 is SYGVKD. The CDR3 goes from the cysteine to the phenylalanine over 16 residues. The CDR3 DNA has 48 bases and is translated from base 1. Germline trimming amounts to 7 bases on V and 2 bases on J, with 9 as the count of junction bases outside the gene matches. Sequenced material: PBMCs, taken around atezolizumab (anti-PD-L1) treatment. The source of this sequence is a man between 60 and 70 years old with urothelial cancer. This chain joins TRBV10-3 to TRBJ1-3; a stretch of 9 junction bases matches TRBD1. The nucleotide sequence is TGTGCCATCACAATTGGGACAGGGTTTGCTGGAAACACCATATATTTT. The translation is CAITIGTGFAGNTIYF.